This T cell receptor (beta chain) was obtained from a study of prognosis after radiotherapy for stage I lung cancer. Two-round multiplex PCR, the amplification method, yielded TCR beta CDR3 from genomic DNA. Amplification during the initial PCR round employed primers specific to each TRBV and TRBJ gene. TCRdb fed the multiplex PCR reads into MiXCR, producing one record per CDR3 protein. The profile shows around 15,000 distinct CDR3 sequences, approximately 46% of them singletons. The CDR3 totals 15 residues. Trimming left V 7 bases short and J 2 bases short, with 17 bases between. The germline V gene encodes CDR1 SGHAT and CDR2 FQNNGV.

The sequencing here drew on PBMCs, taken before or after stereotactic body radiation therapy (not recorded which). The chain recombines TRBV11-2 with TRBJ1-2, with D perhaps matching TRBD1 (6 bases). The TCR comes from a donor aged 50 or older with non-small cell lung cancer. The CDR3 nucleotides read TGTGCCAGCACCCCATCAACGGGGACAAACTATGGCTACACCTTC. Translating gives CASTPSTGTNYGYTF.